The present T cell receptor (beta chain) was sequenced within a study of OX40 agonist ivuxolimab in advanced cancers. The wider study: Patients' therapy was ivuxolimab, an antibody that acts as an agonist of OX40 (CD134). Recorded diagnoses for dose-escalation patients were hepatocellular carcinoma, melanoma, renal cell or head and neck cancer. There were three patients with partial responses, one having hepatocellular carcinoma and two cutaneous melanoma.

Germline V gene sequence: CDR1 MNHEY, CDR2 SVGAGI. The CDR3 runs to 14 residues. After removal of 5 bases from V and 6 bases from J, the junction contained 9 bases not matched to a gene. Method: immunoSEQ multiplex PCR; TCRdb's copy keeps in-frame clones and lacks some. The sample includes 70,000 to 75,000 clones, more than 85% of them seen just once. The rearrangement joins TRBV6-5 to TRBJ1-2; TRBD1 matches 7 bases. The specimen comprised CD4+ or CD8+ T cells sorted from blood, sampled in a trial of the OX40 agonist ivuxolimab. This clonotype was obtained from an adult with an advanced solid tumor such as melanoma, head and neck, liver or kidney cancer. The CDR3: CASSQTQGRNGYTF. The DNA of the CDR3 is TGTGCCAGCAGTCAAACACAGGGGCGGAATGGCTACACCTTC.